This T cell receptor (beta chain) derives from a study of blood T cell repertoires in COVID-19. In the study's own analysis: By means of reference gene primer amplification, nucleated cell counts were estimated. The assay was immunoSEQ multiplex PCR, and TCRdb's table has in-frame clones only and misses some. That table supplies the V and J calls and clone size; D and trimming were determined from the DNA. The top ten clones hold around 2.6% of a sample with hundreds of thousands of clones, more than 90% of them seen once. Trimming removed 0 bases from V and 5 bases from J, with 13 bases in between. CDR1 is LGHNA, CDR2 YSLEER, per germline. This CDR3 is 16 amino acids long. Two negative PCRs, clearance, or symptom resolution characterized the recovered Cohort 3 donors.

The J gene is TRBJ2-2, the V gene TRBV4-3, with D possibly TRBD2 on 6 matching bases. The TCR comes from a man aged 60 to 69 who had recovered from COVID-19. Sequenced material: PBMCs or T cells enriched from blood (not recorded which). CDR3 protein: CASSQDLLGRTGELFF. CDR3 coding DNA: TGCGCCAGCAGCCAAGATTTGTTAGGGAGGACCGGGGAGCTGTTTTTT.